The T cell receptor beta chain described here comes from a study of cytomegalovirus exposure and HLA in healthy donors. Study-wide results and caveats: TCR beta V segments were, for the most part, productive about 87% or about 30% of the time in an earlier analysis. Later on, an analysis showed TCR association rates differing by HLA locus, with DRB1 the most and HLA-C the fewest.

The ends were cut back, 3 bases at V and 1 base at J, with 16 bases in the middle. The CDR3 is made up of 18 amino acids. Per germline, CDR1 WSHSY and CDR2 SAAADI. Comments on this clone: What it binds is unknown.

The primer mix had 60 Vbeta and 13 Jbeta primers. The protocol was immunoSEQ multiplex PCR, while the TCRdb copy is restricted to in-frame clones and leaves out a portion. There are roughly 290,000 clones in the sample; around 90% occur only once, and about 2% lies in the top ten. J is TRBJ1-6 and V is TRBV10-2, with a possible D match to TRBD1 (6 bases). The clonotype originates from a woman younger than 30 in good health and CMV-seronegative. Sequenced: PBMCs. The CDR3 bases are TGCGCCAGCAGTGACCGGCCTCAGGGGAGTTCCTATAATTCACCCCTCCACTTT. It specifies CASSDRPQGSSYNSPLHF.